This paragraph covers one T cell receptor beta chain sequence. These data come from a study of blood T cell repertoires in COVID-19. About the study: In each case, the material was cDNA or gDNA derived from T cells, B-cell-depleted T cells, or PBMCs.

Authors' methods: Cell counts per sample came from amplifying reference gene primers. Measured with immunoSEQ multiplex PCR; TCRdb has only the in-frame clones, and not every one. Clone size and V and J calls were adopted from that table, with D and trimming inferred from the DNA. The sample holds around 300,000 clones; approximately 88% are singletons and the top ten take roughly 4%. The CDR3 totals 16 residues. V dropped 0 bases and J dropped 5; count of bases not matched to a gene: 9. Germline V gives CDR1 SGHTA, CDR2 FQGTGA. V is TRBV7-3 and J is TRBJ2-5, with 7 bases matching TRBD2. Sequencing was carried out using peripheral blood. The clonotype comes from a woman aged 45-60 years with active or convalescent COVID-19. CDR3 in DNA: TGTGCCAGCAGCTTAACTAGCGGGTACGGGGGGGAGACCCAGTACTTC. It yields the protein CASSLTSGYGGETQYF.